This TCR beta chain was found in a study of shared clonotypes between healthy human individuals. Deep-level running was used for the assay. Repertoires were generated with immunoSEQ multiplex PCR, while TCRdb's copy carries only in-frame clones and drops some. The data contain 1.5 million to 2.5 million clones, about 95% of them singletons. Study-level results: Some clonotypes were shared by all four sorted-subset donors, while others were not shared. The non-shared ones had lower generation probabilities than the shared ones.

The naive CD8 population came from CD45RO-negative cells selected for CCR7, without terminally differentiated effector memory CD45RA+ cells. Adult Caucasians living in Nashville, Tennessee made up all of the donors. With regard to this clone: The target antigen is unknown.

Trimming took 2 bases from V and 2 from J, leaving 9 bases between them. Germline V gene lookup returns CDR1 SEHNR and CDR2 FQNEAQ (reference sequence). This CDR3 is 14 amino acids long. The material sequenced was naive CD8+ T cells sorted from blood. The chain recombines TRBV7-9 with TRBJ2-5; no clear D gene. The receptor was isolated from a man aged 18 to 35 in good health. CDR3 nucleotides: TGTGCCAGCAGCTTACAGAGAGCGCAAGAGACCCAGTACTTC. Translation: CASSLQRAQETQYF. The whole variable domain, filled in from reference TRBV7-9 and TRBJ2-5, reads DTGVSQNPRHKITKRGQNVTFRCDPISEHNRLYWYRQTLGQGPEFLTYFQNEAQLEKSRLLSDRFSAERPKGSFSTLEIQRTEQGDSAMYLCASSLQRAQETQYFGPGTRLLVL.